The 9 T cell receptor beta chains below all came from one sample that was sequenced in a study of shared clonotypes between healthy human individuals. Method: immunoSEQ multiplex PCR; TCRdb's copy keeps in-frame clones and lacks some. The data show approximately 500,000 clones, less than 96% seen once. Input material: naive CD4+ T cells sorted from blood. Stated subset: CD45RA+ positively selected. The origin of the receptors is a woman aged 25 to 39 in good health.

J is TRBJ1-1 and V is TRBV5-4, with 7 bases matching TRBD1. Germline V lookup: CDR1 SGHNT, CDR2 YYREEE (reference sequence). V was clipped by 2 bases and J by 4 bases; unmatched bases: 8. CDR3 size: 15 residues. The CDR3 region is CASSFRGRKSTEAFF. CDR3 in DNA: TGTGCCAGCAGCTTTAGGGGGCGCAAGAGCACTGAAGCTTTCTTT.

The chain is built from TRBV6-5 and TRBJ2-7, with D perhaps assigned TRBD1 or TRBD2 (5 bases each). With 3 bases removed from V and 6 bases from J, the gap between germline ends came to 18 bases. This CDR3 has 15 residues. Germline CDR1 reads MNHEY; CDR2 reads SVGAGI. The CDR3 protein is CASSYGSGRWAEQYF. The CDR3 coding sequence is TGTGCCAGCAGTTATGGGTCGGGACGGTGGGCCGAGCAGTACTTC.

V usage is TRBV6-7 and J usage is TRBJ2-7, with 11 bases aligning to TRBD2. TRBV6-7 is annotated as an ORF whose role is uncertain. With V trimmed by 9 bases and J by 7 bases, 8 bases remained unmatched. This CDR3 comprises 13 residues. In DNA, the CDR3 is TGTGCCAGTGTAGCGGGAGGGCCGGGGGAGCAGTACTTC. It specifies CASVAGGPGEQYF.

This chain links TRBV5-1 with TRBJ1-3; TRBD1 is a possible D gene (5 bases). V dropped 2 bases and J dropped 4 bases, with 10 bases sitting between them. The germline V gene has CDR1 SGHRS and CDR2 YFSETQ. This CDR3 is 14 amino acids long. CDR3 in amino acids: CASSFGGDGNTIYF. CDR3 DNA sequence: TGCGCCAGCAGCTTCGGGGGTGACGGAAACACCATATATTTT.

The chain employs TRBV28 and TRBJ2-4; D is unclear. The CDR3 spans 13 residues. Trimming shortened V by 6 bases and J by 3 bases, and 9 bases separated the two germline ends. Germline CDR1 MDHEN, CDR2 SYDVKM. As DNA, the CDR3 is TGTGCCAGCAGGTCTAAAGACAAAAACATTCAGTACTTC. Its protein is CASRSKDKNIQYF. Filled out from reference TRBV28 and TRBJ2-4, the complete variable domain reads DVKVTQSSRYLVKRTGEKVFLECVQDMDHENMFWYRQDPGLGLRLIYFSYDVKMKEKGDIPEGYSVSREKKERFSLILESASTNQTSMYLCASRSKDKNIQYFGAGTRLSVL.

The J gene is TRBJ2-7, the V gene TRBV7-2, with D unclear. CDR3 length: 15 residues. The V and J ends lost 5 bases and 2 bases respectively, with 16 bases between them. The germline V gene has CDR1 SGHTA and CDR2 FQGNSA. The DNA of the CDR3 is TGTGCCAGCAGCCCCCGGGCCCTAACCCCCTACGAGCAGTACTTC. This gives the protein CASSPRALTPYEQYF.

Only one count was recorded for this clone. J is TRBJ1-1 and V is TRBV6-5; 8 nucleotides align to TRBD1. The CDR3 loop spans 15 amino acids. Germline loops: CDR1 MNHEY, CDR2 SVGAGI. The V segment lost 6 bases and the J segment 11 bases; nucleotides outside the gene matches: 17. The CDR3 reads CASRMYWQGAYGAFF. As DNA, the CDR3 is TGTGCCAGCAGAATGTATTGGCAGGGGGCTTATGGCGCTTTCTTT.

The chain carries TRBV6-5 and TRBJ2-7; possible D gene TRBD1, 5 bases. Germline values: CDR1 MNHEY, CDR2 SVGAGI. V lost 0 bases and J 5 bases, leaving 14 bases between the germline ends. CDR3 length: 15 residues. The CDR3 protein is CASSYSMGQVNEQYF. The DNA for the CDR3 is TGTGCCAGCAGTTACTCGATGGGGCAGGTCAACGAGCAGTACTTC.

The CDR3 coding sequence is TGTGCCAGCAGTTACCGCCAAAAGACGGGTGCCTACGAGCAGTACTTC. It encodes CASSYRQKTGAYEQYF. The chain combines TRBV6-5 with TRBJ2-7; the D is unclear. Germline CDR1 MNHEY, CDR2 SVGAGI. CDR3 length: 16 amino acids. The V end lost 2 bases, the J end lost 2 bases, and 16 bases lay between the germline ends.